The source of this TCR beta chain is a study of PD-L1 blockade in urothelial cancer. Study-wide context: Between 0 and 3 prior chemotherapy regimens had been given to patients. A median approximately 150,000 T cells were found in blood samples.

Germline V gives CDR1 SGDLS, CDR2 YYNGEE. This CDR3 region has 15 residues. Trimming removed 3 bases at V and 6 bases at J, with 15 bases between. Spiking each PCR with synthetic TCR analog templates was performed. The assay was immunoSEQ multiplex PCR, and TCRdb's table has in-frame clones only and misses some. The sample holds over 45,000 clones, 86% seen once. As for time point: pretreatment peripheral blood. Patients' cancers were locally advanced or metastatic urothelial carcinomas. The origin of this receptor is a man in his sixties with urothelial cancer. The chain carries TRBV9 and TRBJ2-2; no definite D call. The material was PBMCs, obtained around atezolizumab (anti-PD-L1) treatment. The CDR3 coding sequence is TGTGCCAGCAGCGGGCCCCAGGTGGGTCCCGGGGAGCTGTTTTTT. Protein sequence: CASSGPQVGPGELFF.